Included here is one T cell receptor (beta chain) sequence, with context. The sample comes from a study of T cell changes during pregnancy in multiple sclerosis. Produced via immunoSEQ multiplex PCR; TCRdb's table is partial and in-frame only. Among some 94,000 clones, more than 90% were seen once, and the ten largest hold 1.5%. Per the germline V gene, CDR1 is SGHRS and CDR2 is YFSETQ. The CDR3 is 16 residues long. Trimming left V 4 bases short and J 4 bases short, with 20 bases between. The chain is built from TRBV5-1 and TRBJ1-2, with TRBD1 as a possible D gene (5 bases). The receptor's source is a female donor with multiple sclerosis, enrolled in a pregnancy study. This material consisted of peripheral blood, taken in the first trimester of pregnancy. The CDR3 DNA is TGCGCCAGCAGCCCCGGGGGGACCGAAAAAACCTATGGCTACACCTTC. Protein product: CASSPGGTEKTYGYTF.